This is a list of T cell receptor beta chains from one sample in a study of metastatic and nonmetastatic thyroid tumors. TCRdb re-called clones via MiXCR from the PCR reads. The sample lists tens of thousands of clones, about 15% occurring once. Sequenced sample: blood. All receptors derive from a female donor with papillary thyroid cancer or a benign thyroid nodule (not recorded which). Some clones in this sample may be carry-over from other donors' samples. Both conserved end residues are part of each CDR3. A D gene is named only where the DNA matches it firmly. Clone size is not always given. Where it is, it says once, few, many or a class for expanded clones.

j_call	clone_size	v_call	d_call	cdr3_nt	cdr3_aa
TRBJ1-2	many	TRBV18	-	TGTGCCAGCTCACCGGAGGGGCGGAATGGCTACACCTTC	CASSPEGRNGYTF
TRBJ2-2	-	TRBV28	-	TGTGCCACCTCAAGTCTCAGGGGTTCTACCGGGGAGCTGTTTTTT	CATSSLRGSTGELFF
TRBJ2-7	many	TRBV11-2	TRBD2	TGTGCCAGCAGCTTAGGGACTGGGACTAGCGAGCAGTACTTC	CASSLGTGTSEQYF
TRBJ2-2	-	TRBV20-1	TRBD2	TGCAGTGACTACCCTCTAGCGGGTCTGGGGGCCGGGGAGCTGTTTTTT	CSDYPLAGLGAGELFF
TRBJ1-2	many	TRBV20-1	TRBD1	TGCAGTGCTAGAGACGGGACAGGCTATGGCTACACCTTC	CSARDGTGYGYTF
TRBJ2-7	few	TRBV6-1	-	-	CASILGADMASYEQYF
TRBJ1-1	many	TRBV30	-	TGTGCCTGGAGTGTGGGGGGCGCAGGAACTGAAGCTTTCTTT	CAWSVGGAGTEAFF
TRBJ1-5	many	TRBV29-1	-	TGCAGCGTCGGTGGGGGGTACGGCAATCAGCCCCAGCATTTT	CSVGGGYGNQPQHF
TRBJ2-2	many	TRBV6-2/TRBV6-3	TRBD2	TGTGCCAGCAGTTACCTGAAGGCCGTTATAGCGGGGGGGCATACCGGGGAGCTGTTTTTT	CASSYLKAVIAGGHTGELFF
TRBJ1-2	many	TRBV19	-	TGTGCCAGTAGTATAGCCGAGGGTGGCTACACCTTC	CASSIAEGGYTF
TRBJ2-2	many	TRBV12-3/TRBV12-4	-	TGTGCCAGCAGTTATAGTGCCTCTAGAATTGGGGGCGGGGAGCTGTTTTTT	CASSYSASRIGGGELFF
TRBJ1-2	many	TRBV19	-	TGTGCCAGTAGTATAGATTTTGTACAGACCTATGGCTACACCTTC	CASSIDFVQTYGYTF
TRBJ2-2	many	TRBV7-2	-	TGTGCCAGCAGCCGGCAATCGGACACCGGGGAGCTGTTTTTT	CASSRQSDTGELFF
TRBJ1-5	many	TRBV12-3/TRBV12-4	TRBD1	TGTGCCAGCAGCCCCGCCGGACAGGGGTATAGCAATCAGCCCCAGCATTTT	CASSPAGQGYSNQPQHF
TRBJ2-2	many	TRBV5-1	TRBD2	TGCGCCAGCAGCTTCCCTAGCGGGGTTAACACCGGGGAGCTGTTTTTT	CASSFPSGVNTGELFF
TRBJ2-7	many	TRBV9	-	TGTGCCAGCAGCGTAAGCGAGGGACCCTCCTACGAGCAGTACTTC	CASSVSEGPSYEQYF
TRBJ2-3	many	TRBV6-1	TRBD2	TGTGCCAGCAGTGAAAGGCGGGGGGGCGCATCAGATACGCAGTATTTT	CASSERRGGASDTQYF
TRBJ1-6	many	TRBV11-2	-	TGTGCCAGCAGCTTAGGGGGGAGGTCACCCCTCCACTTT	CASSLGGRSPLHF
TRBJ2-5	many	TRBV12-3/TRBV12-4	-	TGTGCCAGCAGCCAGTACAAGACGGAAGAGACCCAGTACTTC	CASSQYKTEETQYF
TRBJ2-7	-	TRBV10-1	-	TGCGCCAGCAGTGAGTCGGGCCAGCGGAGATTATCTCCTGCCCACGAGCAGTACTTC	CASSESGQRRLSPAHEQYF
TRBJ1-3	many	TRBV15	TRBD1	TGTGCCACCGGGACAGGAGGCGGAAACACCATATATTTT	CATGTGGGNTIYF
TRBJ1-1	many	TRBV3-1	TRBD1	TGTGCCAGCAGCCTCGACAGGGGGCTGGCTGAAGCTTTCTTT	CASSLDRGLAEAFF
TRBJ2-7	many	TRBV11-2	TRBD2	TGTGCCAGCAGCTACGCGGGCGGGGGGGCCTACGAGCAGTACTTC	CASSYAGGGAYEQYF
TRBJ2-5	many	TRBV6-1	-	TGTGCCAGCGGCCAAGAGACCCAGTACTTC	CASGQETQYF
TRBJ2-7	many	TRBV10-3	TRBD2	TGTGCCATCAGTGAGTCCGGGCTAGCGGGGGGGCAGGGCGAGCAGTACTTC	CAISESGLAGGQGEQYF